Sequencing of this T cell receptor (beta chain) was carried out in a study of T cells after yellow fever vaccination. Trimming left V 4 bases short and J 4 bases short, with 16 bases between. CDR3 size: 15 residues. CDR1 is LGHNA and CDR2 is YNFKEQ in the germline V gene. 5'RACE template switching produced TCR cDNA carrying a universal primer site and UMIs. TCRdb recomputed calls from the 5' RACE reads with MiXCR, one row per CDR3 protein. The sample lists roughly 50,000 distinct CDR3 sequences, 7.4% occurring once. Material: CD8+ T cells sorted from PBMCs, obtained less than 16 days after the first yellow fever vaccination. The clonotype was recovered from a man younger than 30 who received the YFV17D yellow fever vaccine. This chain links TRBV4-2 with TRBJ1-2, with D tentatively TRBD1 (6 bases). The CDR3 protein is CASSPVGGLRYGYTF. CDR3 nucleotide sequence: TGTGCCAGCAGCCCTGTCGGGGGGCTTCGCTATGGCTACACCTTC.